In this sample, the clone carrying this T cell receptor (beta chain) turned up a few times. The data originate from a study of T cell responses to AZD1222 COVID-19 vaccine. CDR3 length: 18 residues. Germline CDR1 and CDR2: MNHNY and SVGAGI (reference sequence). Trimming at V came to 6 bases and at J to 1 base, leaving 16 bases not matched to a gene. Libraries were prepared by immunoSEQ multiplex PCR; TCRdb keeps only in-frame clonotypes and omits some of them. The sample records approximately 140,000 clones, 92% being singletons. This chain connects TRBV6-6 to TRBJ2-7; 9 positions match TRBD1. The sequences come from peripheral blood, collected 28 days after the second AZD1222 dose. The receptor was isolated from an adult who received the AZD1222 COVID-19 vaccine. The CDR3 protein is CASSRQGGSTGDSYEQYF. The CDR3 coding sequence is TGTGCCAGCAGCCGACAGGGGGGGAGTACAGGCGATTCCTACGAGCAGTACTTC.